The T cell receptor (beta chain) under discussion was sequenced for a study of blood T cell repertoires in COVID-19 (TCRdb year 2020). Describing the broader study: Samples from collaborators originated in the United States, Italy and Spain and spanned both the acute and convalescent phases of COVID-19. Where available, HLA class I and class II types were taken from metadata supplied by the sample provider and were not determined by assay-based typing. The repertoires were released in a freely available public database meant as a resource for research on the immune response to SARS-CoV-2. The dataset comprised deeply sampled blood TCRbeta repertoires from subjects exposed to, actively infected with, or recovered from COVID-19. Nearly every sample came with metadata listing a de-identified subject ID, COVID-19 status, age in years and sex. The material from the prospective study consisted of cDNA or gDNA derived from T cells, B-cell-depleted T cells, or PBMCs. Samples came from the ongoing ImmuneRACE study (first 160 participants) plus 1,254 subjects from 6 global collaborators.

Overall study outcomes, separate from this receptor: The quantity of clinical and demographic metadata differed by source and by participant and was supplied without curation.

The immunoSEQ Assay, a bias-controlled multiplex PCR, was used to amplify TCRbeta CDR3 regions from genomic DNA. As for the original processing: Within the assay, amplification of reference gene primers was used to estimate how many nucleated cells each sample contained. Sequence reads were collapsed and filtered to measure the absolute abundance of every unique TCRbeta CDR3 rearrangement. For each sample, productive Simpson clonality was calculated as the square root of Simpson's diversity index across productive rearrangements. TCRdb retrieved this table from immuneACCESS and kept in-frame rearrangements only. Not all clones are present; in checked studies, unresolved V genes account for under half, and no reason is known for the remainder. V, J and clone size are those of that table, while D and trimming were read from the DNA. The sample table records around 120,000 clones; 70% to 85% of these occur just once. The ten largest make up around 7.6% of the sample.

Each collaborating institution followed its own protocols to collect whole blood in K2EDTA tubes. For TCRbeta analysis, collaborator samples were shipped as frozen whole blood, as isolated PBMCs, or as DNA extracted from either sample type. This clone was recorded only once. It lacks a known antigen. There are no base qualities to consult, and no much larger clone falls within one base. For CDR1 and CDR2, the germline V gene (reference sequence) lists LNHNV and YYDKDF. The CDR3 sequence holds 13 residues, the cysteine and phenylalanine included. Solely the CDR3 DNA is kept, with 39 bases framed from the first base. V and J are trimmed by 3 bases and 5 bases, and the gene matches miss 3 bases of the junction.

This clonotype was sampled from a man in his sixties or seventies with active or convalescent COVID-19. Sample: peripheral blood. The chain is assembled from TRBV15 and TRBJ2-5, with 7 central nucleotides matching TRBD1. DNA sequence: TGTGCCACCAGCAGCTTCAGGGGGGAGACCCAGTACTTC. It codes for CATSSFRGETQYF.